What follows is one T cell receptor (beta chain) and its context. The data were obtained in a study of blood T cell repertoires in COVID-19. Overall study: Samples representing acute and convalescent COVID-19 were sourced from the United States, Italy and Spain. T cells, B-cell-depleted T cells, or PBMCs supplied cDNA or gDNA.

Germline V gene data show CDR1 as SGHTA and CDR2 as FQGTGA. J lost 4 bases, V lost 2 bases, and 7 bases had no gene match. CDR3 length: 15 residues. Original processing notes: Estimation of nucleated cell counts was performed using reference gene primer amplification. Only in-frame clones appear in the TCRdb table, and some are missing; sequencing was by immunoSEQ multiplex PCR. V and J calls and clone size are copied from that table; D and trimming were computed from the DNA. Seen here are 50,000 to 70,000 clones, around 81% observed once, and the top ten hold around 5.1%. The chain uses TRBV7-3 and TRBJ1-1; 7 bases are shared with TRBD1. Sequencing was performed on peripheral blood. The sequence was collected from a human donor in a cohort sampled during active COVID-19. The CDR3 coding sequence is TGTGCCAGCAGCTTATTAGGGGGCCGGGTCACTGAAGCTTTCTTT. It translates to CASSLLGGRVTEAFF.